The next 5 T cell receptor beta chains were all read from a single sample in a study of OX40 agonist ivuxolimab in advanced cancers. TCRdb keeps only in-frame clones here, not all; method: immunoSEQ multiplex PCR. The sample holds roughly 70,000 clones, approximately 80% seen once. This sample comprised CD4+ or CD8+ T cells sorted from blood, obtained in a trial of the OX40 agonist ivuxolimab. The source is an adult with an advanced solid tumor such as melanoma, head and neck, liver or kidney cancer.

This sequence joins TRBV19 and TRBJ2-1, with D possibly TRBD2 on 6 matching bases. Trimming pared 1 base from V and 7 bases from J, leaving 23 bases between. The CDR3 sequence is 18 residues long. Germline-derived CDR1 and CDR2 are LNHDA and SQIVND (reference sequence). This chain's CDR3 is CASSIGRRARVVENEQFF. In DNA form, the CDR3 reads TGTGCCAGTAGTATAGGAAGGAGGGCCAGGGTAGTAGAAAATGAGCAGTTCTTC.

This clone has a count of ten or more. The rearrangement links TRBV2 to TRBJ1-5; no reliable D call. The CDR3 runs to 13 residues. The V end lost 6 bases, the J end lost 2 bases, and 8 bases lay between the germline ends. Looked up from germline, CDR1 is SNHLY and CDR2 is FYNNEI. The CDR3 DNA is TGTGCCAGCAGGGGTGAGGGCAATCAGCCCCAGCATTTT. It yields the protein CASRGEGNQPQHF.

This clone was detected a few times. The V and J genes are TRBV28 and TRBJ1-1, with a weak D call TRBD1 (6 bases). The ends were cut back, 6 bases at V and 12 bases at J, with 17 bases in the middle. The CDR3 is 12 residues long. Germline loops: CDR1 MDHEN, CDR2 SYDVKM. The CDR3: CASSSISRGSFF. CDR3 DNA: TGTGCCAGCAGCTCCATTAGCAGGGGCTCTTTCTTT.

This clone appeared a single time. V and J are TRBV5-1 and TRBJ1-5; no reliable D call. The CDR3 runs 15 residues. The V end was cut by 0 bases, the J end by 2 bases, with 9 bases between. Germline CDR1 reads SGHRS; CDR2 reads YFSETQ. The CDR3 sequence: CASSLDGYGNQPQHF. The CDR3, as DNA: TGCGCCAGCAGCTTGGATGGGTATGGCAATCAGCCCCAGCATTTT.

DNA of the CDR3: TGTGCCAGCAGCTCCCCAGGGCTAGCGGGGGGCCCTCTCAACAATGAGCAGTTCTTC. It is translated as CASSSPGLAGGPLNNEQFF. V gene TRBV5-5 combines with J gene TRBJ2-1; 11 bases match TRBD2. Trimming at V came to 3 bases and at J to 5 bases, leaving 16 bases not matched to a gene. The CDR3 covers 19 residues. Germline CDR1 and CDR2: SGHKS and YYEKEE (reference sequence).